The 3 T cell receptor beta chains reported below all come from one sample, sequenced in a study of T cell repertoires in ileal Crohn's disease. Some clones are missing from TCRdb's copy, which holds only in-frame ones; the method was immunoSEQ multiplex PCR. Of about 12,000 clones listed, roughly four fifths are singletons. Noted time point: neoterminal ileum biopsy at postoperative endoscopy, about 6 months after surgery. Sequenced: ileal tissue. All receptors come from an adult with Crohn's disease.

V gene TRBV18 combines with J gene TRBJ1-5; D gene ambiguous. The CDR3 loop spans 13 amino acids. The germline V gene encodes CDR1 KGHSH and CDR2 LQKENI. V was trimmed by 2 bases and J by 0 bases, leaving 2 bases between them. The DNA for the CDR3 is TGTGCCAGCTCACCATATAGCAATCAGCCCCAGCATTTT. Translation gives CASSPYSNQPQHF. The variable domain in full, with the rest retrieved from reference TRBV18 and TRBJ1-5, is NAGVMQNPRHLVRRRGQEARLRCSPMKGHSHVYWYRQLPEEGLKFMVYLQKENIIDESGMPKERFSAEFPKEGPSILRIQQVVRGDSAAYFCASSPYSNQPQHFGDGTRLSIL.

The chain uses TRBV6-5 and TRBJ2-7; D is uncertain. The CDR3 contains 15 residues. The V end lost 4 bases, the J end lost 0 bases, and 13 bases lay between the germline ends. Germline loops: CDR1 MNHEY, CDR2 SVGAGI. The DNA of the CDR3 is TGTGCCAGCAGTTCGCATGTCTCGAGCTCCTACGAGCAGTACTTC. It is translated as CASSSHVSSSYEQYF.

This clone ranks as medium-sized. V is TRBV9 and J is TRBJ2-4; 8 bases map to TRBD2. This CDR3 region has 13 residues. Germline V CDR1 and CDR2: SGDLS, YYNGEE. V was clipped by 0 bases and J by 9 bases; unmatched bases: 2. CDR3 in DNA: TGTGCCAGCAGCGTAGGGAGCGGGGGCATTCAGTACTTC. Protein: CASSVGSGGIQYF.